This TCR beta chain was identified during a study of beta chain features in type 1 diabetes. Across the whole study: The samples had 85 million to 130 million sorted cells examined in all.

This clone has a handful of counts. The CDR3 loop spans 14 amino acids. The trim removed 2 bases at V and 2 bases at J, leaving 2 bases unmatched. Germline V gene sequence: CDR1 LNHDA, CDR2 SQIVND (reference sequence). Sequenced material consisted of expressed TCRB transcripts (all of the isolated RNA was reverse transcribed). Clones were sequenced by immunoSEQ multiplex PCR, and TCRdb holds only the in-frame ones, with some missing. The table has about 230,000 clones, around 9.6% seen once. This chain uses TRBV19 with TRBJ1-2; TRBD1 matches at 7 bases. The receptor was isolated from a woman younger than 35 in good health. Material: naive CD4+ T cells from blood. CDR3 region: CASSIRGQNYGYTF. The CDR3 DNA follows: TGTGCCAGTAGTATACGGGGACAGAACTATGGCTACACCTTC.